Below, 29 T cell receptor beta chains from the same sample are listed, as sequenced in a study of T cells after yellow fever vaccination. TCRdb analysed the 5' RACE reads with MiXCR anew, one entry per CDR3 protein. The sample includes about 220,000 distinct CDR3 sequences, approximately 3% of them seen just once. The sample consisted of CD4+ T cells sorted from PBMCs, taken 10 days after the yellow fever booster vaccination. These receptors all come from a man aged 18 to 29 who received the YFV17D yellow fever vaccine.

The J gene is TRBJ2-3, the V gene TRBV4-2; 10 bases align to TRBD2. CDR1 is LGHNA and CDR2 is YNFKEQ in the germline V gene. The junction had 10 bases not matched to a gene; V was cut back by 6 bases and J by 7 bases. The CDR3 spans 15 residues. The CDR3, as DNA: TGTGCCAGCAGGGGAGCGGGGGGGCCTTCAAATACGCAGTATTTT. Amino acids: CASRGAGGPSNTQYF.

There are many counts of this clonotype. The V gene is TRBV5-1, the J gene TRBJ1-4, with D perhaps TRBD1 (6 bases). The germline CDR1 and CDR2 sequences are SGHRS and YFSETQ. CDR3 size: 15 residues. The V and J ends lost 4 bases and 1 base respectively, with 11 bases between them. In DNA form, the CDR3 reads TGCGCCAGCAGCGTAACAGGGAAAACTAATGAAAAACTGTTTTTT. Translating gives CASSVTGKTNEKLFF.

The rearrangement links TRBV4-2 to TRBJ2-3; unclear D gene. Germline values: CDR1 LGHNA, CDR2 YNFKEQ. Deletions cut 1 base from V and 3 bases from J, with 8 bases between. The CDR3 is 14 residues long. CDR3 region: CASSQGSWTDTQYF. The CDR3 DNA sequence: TGTGCCAGCAGCCAAGGGTCATGGACAGATACGCAGTATTTT.

The rearrangement uses TRBV6-1 and TRBJ2-7, with TRBD1 matching 9 bases. The CDR3 spans 14 residues. With V trimmed by 6 bases and J by 2 bases, 5 bases remained unmatched. CDR1 and CDR2 from the germline V gene are MNHNS and SASEGT. CDR3 DNA: TGTGCCAGCAGAGGGGACAGGGCGACCTACGAGCAGTACTTC. Protein product: CASRGDRATYEQYF.

This clonotype showed up just a few times. The chain combines TRBV3-1 with TRBJ2-3; D gene unclear. Germline V lookup: CDR1 LGHDT, CDR2 YNNKEL (reference sequence). The germline V and J ends were trimmed by 4 bases and 14 bases, with 13 bases remaining between them. CDR3 size: 11 residues. The DNA for the CDR3 is TGTGCCAGCAGCCTCTTAAGCCTATGGTATTTT. As protein: CASSLLSLWYF.

This clonotype came up many times. V and J are TRBV3-1 and TRBJ2-2; D ambiguous. The CDR3 has 14 amino acids. CDR1 is LGHDT, CDR2 YNNKEL, per germline (reference sequence). Trimming took off 2 bases at V and 6 bases at J, with 10 bases between the two ends. The CDR3 DNA reads as TGTGCCAGCAGCCAATTCATAGCCGCCGGGGAGCTGTTTTTT. Translation: CASSQFIAAGELFF.

In this sample, this clonotype turned up many times. The DNA for the CDR3 is TGTGCCAGCAGCAGCCCGGGACTAGCGGCTTACTACGAGCAGTACTTC. This translates into CASSSPGLAAYYEQYF. The genes are TRBV7-2 and TRBJ2-7; 11 positions agree with TRBD2. Per germline, CDR1 SGHTA and CDR2 FQGNSA. V dropped 5 bases and J dropped 3; count of bases not matched to a gene: 9. The CDR3 sequence is 16 residues long.

The V gene is TRBV7-9, the J gene TRBJ1-4; 9 bases align to TRBD1. The CDR3 is 18 residues long. V gave up 6 bases and J gave up 2 bases; unmatched junction bases: 13. Germline loops: CDR1 SEHNR, CDR2 FQNEAQ (reference sequence). The CDR3: CASRDRGVKSGTNEKLFF. The CDR3 region has the DNA TGTGCCAGCAGGGACAGGGGAGTTAAGTCGGGTACTAATGAAAAACTGTTTTTT.

The sample holds many counts of this clonotype. The rearrangement uses TRBV7-2 and TRBJ1-6; the D is unclear. The ends were cut back, 6 bases at V and 7 bases at J, with 10 bases in the middle. The CDR3 is made up of 13 amino acids. Germline V lookup: CDR1 SGHTA, CDR2 FQGNSA. The CDR3 spells CASSQDGNSPLHF. In DNA, the CDR3 is TGTGCCAGCAGTCAGGACGGGAATTCACCCCTCCACTTT.

The table lists this clonotype with a few counts. The V call is TRBV12-3 or TRBV12-4, the J call TRBJ2-5; D not certain. The CDR3 totals 11 residues. The ends were cut back, 5 bases at V and 5 bases at J, with 6 bases in the middle. The CDR3 DNA reads TGTGCCAGCAGTACCGTTGAGACCCAGTACTTC. Translation: CASSTVETQYF.

This clonotype has a handful of counts. V usage is TRBV6-1 and J usage is TRBJ2-7; 11 nucleotides agree with TRBD1. The CDR3 spans 15 residues. The germline V gene encodes CDR1 MNHNS and CDR2 SASEGT. V trimming: 3 bases; J trimming: 2 bases; junction bases outside the gene matches: 3. CDR3 sequence reads: CASSDPGQGAYEQYV. The CDR3 DNA follows: TGTGCCAGCAGTGACCCGGGACAGGGGGCCTACGAGCAGTACGTC.

This clonotype was picked up many times. The chain carries TRBV10-3 and TRBJ2-3; 8 bases agree with TRBD1. Germline trimming cut 6 bases from V and 0 bases from J; bases unmatched to any gene: 2. This CDR3 is 14 amino acids long. CDR1 and CDR2 (germline): ENHRY, SYGVKD. CDR3 residues: CAIRDRASTDTQYF. The CDR3 DNA follows: TGTGCCATCAGGGACAGGGCTAGCACAGATACGCAGTATTTT.

This clonotype appeared a few times. V is TRBV20-1 and J is TRBJ1-5; D is ambiguous. Trimming removed 0 bases at V and 7 bases at J, with 13 bases between. This CDR3 is 14 amino acids long. Germline V gene lookup returns CDR1 DFQATT and CDR2 SNEGSKA (reference sequence). CDR3 DNA: TGCAGTGCTAGAGATCGGTGGGGTAACCAGCCCCAGCATTTT. This sequence encodes CSARDRWGNQPQHF.

This clonotype was observed at least ten times. The rearrangement links TRBV20-1 to TRBJ2-3, with a possible D match to TRBD2 (7 bases). Per the germline V gene, CDR1 is DFQATT and CDR2 is SNEGSKA (reference sequence). This CDR3 has 14 residues. Trimming pared 6 bases from V and 8 bases from J, leaving 21 bases between. CDR3 DNA sequence: TGCAGTGCAGTATCGGGGGGCTCCCCCATTACGCAGTATTTT. This translates into CSAVSGGSPITQYF.

The chain couples TRBV19 to TRBJ1-1; maybe TRBD1 (5 bases). From germline, CDR1 is LNHDA and CDR2 SQIVND (reference sequence). This CDR3 contains 14 residues. V lost 3 bases and J 5 bases, leaving 13 bases between the germline ends. CDR3 bases: TGTGCCAGTAGTATGGGGGTATGGGGAACTGAAGCTTTCTTT. It is translated as CASSMGVWGTEAFF.

The chain is built from TRBV7-9 and TRBJ2-3; D not certain. This CDR3 is 13 amino acids long. The ends were cut back, 4 bases at V and 2 bases at J, with 7 bases in the middle. Germline V gene data show CDR1 as SEHNR and CDR2 as FQNEAQ (reference sequence). CDR3 bases: TGTGCCAGCAGCTCGTCTTACACAGATACGCAGTATTTT. As protein: CASSSSYTDTQYF.

This clonotype was seen ten or more times. The CDR3 coding sequence is TGTGCCAGCAGGCCGGTAGCCCGGGCCCCTGAAGCTTTCTTT. This translates into CASRPVARAPEAFF. V is TRBV12-3 or TRBV12-4 and J is TRBJ1-1; D ambiguous. The CDR3 spans 14 residues. Trimming took off 6 bases at V and 6 bases at J, with 17 bases between the two ends.

V is TRBV29-1 and J is TRBJ2-3, with TRBD2 as a possible D gene (6 bases). Trimming removed 7 bases at V and 4 bases at J, with 15 bases between. The CDR3 covers 13 residues. Germline-derived CDR1 and CDR2 are SQVTM and ANQGSEA. The CDR3 sequence is CSAKRGTADTQYF. CDR3 bases: TGCAGCGCCAAACGCGGGACCGCAGATACGCAGTATTTT.

The chain recombines TRBV7-2 with TRBJ1-6, with TRBD1 as a possible D gene (5 bases). The CDR3 spans 14 residues. Germline CDR1 reads SGHTA; CDR2 reads FQGNSA. V was pared by 3 bases and J by 6 bases, with 9 bases between. The CDR3 nucleotides read TGTGCCAGCAGCTTGGGACTGTCTAATTCACCCCTCCACTTT. It translates to CASSLGLSNSPLHF.

This clonotype was picked up many times. The V call is TRBV5-1, the J call TRBJ2-5, with D possibly TRBD1 on 6 matching bases. This CDR3 has 14 residues. V shed 7 bases and J shed 2 bases, with 15 bases lying between them. Germline-derived CDR1 and CDR2 are SGHRS and YFSETQ. CDR3 DNA sequence: TGCGCCAGCTCGTCCCTGGGGACACAAGAGACCCAGTACTTC. Amino acid sequence: CASSSLGTQETQYF. Supplemented by reference TRBV5-1 and TRBJ2-5, the full variable domain reads KAGVTQTPRYLIKTRGQQVTLSCSPISGHRSVSWYQQTPGQGLQFLFEYFSETQRNKGNFPGRFSGRQFSNSRSEMNVSTLELGDSALYLCASSSLGTQETQYFGPGTRLLVL.

Of note for this clonotype: A read error may account for a junction end that differs from germline. V usage is TRBV9 and J usage is TRBJ2-3, with no clear D. The CDR3 is made up of 14 amino acids. Germline lookup yields CDR1 SGDLS and CDR2 YYNGEE. CDR3 residues: CASTPSVNTDKQYF. Here the CDR3 DNA reads TGTGCCAGCACCCCGTCCGTAAACACAGATAAGCAGTATTTT. Full variable domain (rest looked up from reference TRBV9 and TRBJ2-3): DSGVTQTPKHLITATGQRVTLRCSPRSGDLSVYWYQQSLDQGLQFLIQYYNGEERAKGNILERFSAQQFPDLHSELNLSSLELGDSALYFCASTPSVNTDKQYFGPGTRLTVL.

This clonotype came up a few times. The J gene is TRBJ2-5, the V gene TRBV5-4; a possible D gene is TRBD1 (7 bases). The V end lost 3 bases, the J end lost 4 bases, and 25 bases lay between the germline ends. The CDR3 extends over 18 amino acids. Per the germline V gene, CDR1 is SGHNT and CDR2 is YYREEE (reference sequence). The CDR3 sequence: CASSSLGGPSRAGETQYF. For the CDR3, the DNA is TGTGCCAGCAGCTCCCTAGGGGGCCCATCAAGAGCGGGAGAGACCCAGTACTTC.

This clonotype occurred many times. Written as DNA, the CDR3 is TGCGCCAGCAGCCCTAGCGGGGGGGCCGGCACAGATACGCAGTATTTT. Protein sequence: CASSPSGGAGTDTQYF. The chain couples TRBV5-1 to TRBJ2-3, with 12 bases identical to TRBD2. The CDR3 runs 16 residues. J gave up 1 base and V 4 bases, and 4 bases lay outside the gene matches. CDR1 and CDR2 (germline): SGHRS, YFSETQ.

The rearrangement joins TRBV6-2 or TRBV6-3 to TRBJ1-5, with 10 bases matching TRBD1. CDR1 is MNHEY and CDR2 is SVGEGT in the germline V gene. The CDR3 loop spans 18 amino acids. With V trimmed by 0 bases and J by 5 bases, 10 bases remained unmatched. CDR3 sequence (DNA): TGTGCCAGCAGTTACTCCTTGAGACAGGGGGCGAGGTATCAGCCCCAGCATTTT. It encodes CASSYSLRQGARYQPQHF.

A few counts support this clonotype. This chain links TRBV10-3 with TRBJ2-5; weak D call: TRBD1 (6 bases). CDR3 length: 12 residues. V was trimmed by 11 bases and J by 2 bases, leaving 12 bases between them. Germline CDR1 reads ENHRY; CDR2 reads SYGVKD. This CDR3 reads CAAQGTQETQYF. In nucleotides, the CDR3 is TGTGCCGCACAGGGTACTCAAGAGACCCAGTACTTC.

The chain combines TRBV18 with TRBJ2-7, with 8 bases fitting TRBD1. This CDR3 contains 12 residues. J was trimmed by 5 bases and V by 6 bases; bases with no gene match: 3. Per germline, CDR1 KGHSH and CDR2 LQKENI. CDR3 sequence reads: CASSGTGDEQYV. The DNA of the CDR3 is TGTGCCAGCTCGGGGACAGGTGACGAGCAGTACGTC.

This clonotype appeared many times. The CDR3 DNA reads as TGTGCCATCAGTAGCGGGCCGAATGAAAAACTGTTTTTT. Its translation is CAISSGPNEKLFF. The chain links TRBV10-3 to TRBJ1-4; D ambiguous. This CDR3 region has 13 residues. The germline V gene has CDR1 ENHRY and CDR2 SYGVKD. Trimming stripped 5 bases from V and 5 bases from J, with 9 bases between.

This clonotype has only a few counts. V and J are TRBV12-3 or TRBV12-4 and TRBJ2-3, with 7 positions matching TRBD1. The CDR3 covers 15 residues. J was trimmed by 6 bases and V by 5 bases; bases with no gene match: 11. The DNA of the CDR3 is TGTGCCAGCAGTCCAACAGGGGCCTCCGTGGATACGCAGTATTTT. Translation: CASSPTGASVDTQYF.

This clonotype showed up many times. The chain couples TRBV29-1 to TRBJ2-7; TRBD1 matches at 10 bases. The V segment lost 7 bases and the J segment 4 bases; nucleotides outside the gene matches: 7. CDR1 and CDR2 from the germline V gene are SQVTM and ANQGSEA. The CDR3 sequence is 13 residues long. The CDR3 here is CSASTGGEYEQYF. The CDR3 DNA reads TGCAGCGCCTCGACAGGGGGCGAATACGAGCAGTACTTC.